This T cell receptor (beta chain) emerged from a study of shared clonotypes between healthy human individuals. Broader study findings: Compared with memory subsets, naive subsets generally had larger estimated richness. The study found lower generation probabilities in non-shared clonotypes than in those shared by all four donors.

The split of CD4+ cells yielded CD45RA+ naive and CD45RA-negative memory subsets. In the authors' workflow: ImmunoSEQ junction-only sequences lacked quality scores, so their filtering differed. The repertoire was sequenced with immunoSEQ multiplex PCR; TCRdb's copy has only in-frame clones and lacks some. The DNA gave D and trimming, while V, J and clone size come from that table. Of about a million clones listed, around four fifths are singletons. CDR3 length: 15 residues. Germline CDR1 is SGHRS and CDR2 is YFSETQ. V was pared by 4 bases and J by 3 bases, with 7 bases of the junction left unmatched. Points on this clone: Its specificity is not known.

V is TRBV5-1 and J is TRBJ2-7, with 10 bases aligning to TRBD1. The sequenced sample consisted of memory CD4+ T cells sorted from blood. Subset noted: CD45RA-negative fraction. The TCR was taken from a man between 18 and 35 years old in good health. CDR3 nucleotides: TGCGCCAGCAGCGCCGGACAGGGGGTATTCTACGAGCAGTACTTC. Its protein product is CASSAGQGVFYEQYF.